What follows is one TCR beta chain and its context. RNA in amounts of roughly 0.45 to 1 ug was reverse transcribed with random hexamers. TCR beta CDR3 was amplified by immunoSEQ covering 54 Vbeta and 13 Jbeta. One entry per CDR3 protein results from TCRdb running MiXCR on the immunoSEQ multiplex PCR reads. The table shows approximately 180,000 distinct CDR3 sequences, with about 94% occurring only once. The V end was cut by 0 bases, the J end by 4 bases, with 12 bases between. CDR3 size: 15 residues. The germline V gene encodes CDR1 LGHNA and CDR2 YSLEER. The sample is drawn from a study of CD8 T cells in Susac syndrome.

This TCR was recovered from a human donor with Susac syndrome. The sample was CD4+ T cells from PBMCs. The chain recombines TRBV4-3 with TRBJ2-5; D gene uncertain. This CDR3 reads CASSQDMAVIETQYF. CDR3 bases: TGCGCCAGCAGCCAAGACATGGCGGTAATAGAGACCCAGTACTTC.